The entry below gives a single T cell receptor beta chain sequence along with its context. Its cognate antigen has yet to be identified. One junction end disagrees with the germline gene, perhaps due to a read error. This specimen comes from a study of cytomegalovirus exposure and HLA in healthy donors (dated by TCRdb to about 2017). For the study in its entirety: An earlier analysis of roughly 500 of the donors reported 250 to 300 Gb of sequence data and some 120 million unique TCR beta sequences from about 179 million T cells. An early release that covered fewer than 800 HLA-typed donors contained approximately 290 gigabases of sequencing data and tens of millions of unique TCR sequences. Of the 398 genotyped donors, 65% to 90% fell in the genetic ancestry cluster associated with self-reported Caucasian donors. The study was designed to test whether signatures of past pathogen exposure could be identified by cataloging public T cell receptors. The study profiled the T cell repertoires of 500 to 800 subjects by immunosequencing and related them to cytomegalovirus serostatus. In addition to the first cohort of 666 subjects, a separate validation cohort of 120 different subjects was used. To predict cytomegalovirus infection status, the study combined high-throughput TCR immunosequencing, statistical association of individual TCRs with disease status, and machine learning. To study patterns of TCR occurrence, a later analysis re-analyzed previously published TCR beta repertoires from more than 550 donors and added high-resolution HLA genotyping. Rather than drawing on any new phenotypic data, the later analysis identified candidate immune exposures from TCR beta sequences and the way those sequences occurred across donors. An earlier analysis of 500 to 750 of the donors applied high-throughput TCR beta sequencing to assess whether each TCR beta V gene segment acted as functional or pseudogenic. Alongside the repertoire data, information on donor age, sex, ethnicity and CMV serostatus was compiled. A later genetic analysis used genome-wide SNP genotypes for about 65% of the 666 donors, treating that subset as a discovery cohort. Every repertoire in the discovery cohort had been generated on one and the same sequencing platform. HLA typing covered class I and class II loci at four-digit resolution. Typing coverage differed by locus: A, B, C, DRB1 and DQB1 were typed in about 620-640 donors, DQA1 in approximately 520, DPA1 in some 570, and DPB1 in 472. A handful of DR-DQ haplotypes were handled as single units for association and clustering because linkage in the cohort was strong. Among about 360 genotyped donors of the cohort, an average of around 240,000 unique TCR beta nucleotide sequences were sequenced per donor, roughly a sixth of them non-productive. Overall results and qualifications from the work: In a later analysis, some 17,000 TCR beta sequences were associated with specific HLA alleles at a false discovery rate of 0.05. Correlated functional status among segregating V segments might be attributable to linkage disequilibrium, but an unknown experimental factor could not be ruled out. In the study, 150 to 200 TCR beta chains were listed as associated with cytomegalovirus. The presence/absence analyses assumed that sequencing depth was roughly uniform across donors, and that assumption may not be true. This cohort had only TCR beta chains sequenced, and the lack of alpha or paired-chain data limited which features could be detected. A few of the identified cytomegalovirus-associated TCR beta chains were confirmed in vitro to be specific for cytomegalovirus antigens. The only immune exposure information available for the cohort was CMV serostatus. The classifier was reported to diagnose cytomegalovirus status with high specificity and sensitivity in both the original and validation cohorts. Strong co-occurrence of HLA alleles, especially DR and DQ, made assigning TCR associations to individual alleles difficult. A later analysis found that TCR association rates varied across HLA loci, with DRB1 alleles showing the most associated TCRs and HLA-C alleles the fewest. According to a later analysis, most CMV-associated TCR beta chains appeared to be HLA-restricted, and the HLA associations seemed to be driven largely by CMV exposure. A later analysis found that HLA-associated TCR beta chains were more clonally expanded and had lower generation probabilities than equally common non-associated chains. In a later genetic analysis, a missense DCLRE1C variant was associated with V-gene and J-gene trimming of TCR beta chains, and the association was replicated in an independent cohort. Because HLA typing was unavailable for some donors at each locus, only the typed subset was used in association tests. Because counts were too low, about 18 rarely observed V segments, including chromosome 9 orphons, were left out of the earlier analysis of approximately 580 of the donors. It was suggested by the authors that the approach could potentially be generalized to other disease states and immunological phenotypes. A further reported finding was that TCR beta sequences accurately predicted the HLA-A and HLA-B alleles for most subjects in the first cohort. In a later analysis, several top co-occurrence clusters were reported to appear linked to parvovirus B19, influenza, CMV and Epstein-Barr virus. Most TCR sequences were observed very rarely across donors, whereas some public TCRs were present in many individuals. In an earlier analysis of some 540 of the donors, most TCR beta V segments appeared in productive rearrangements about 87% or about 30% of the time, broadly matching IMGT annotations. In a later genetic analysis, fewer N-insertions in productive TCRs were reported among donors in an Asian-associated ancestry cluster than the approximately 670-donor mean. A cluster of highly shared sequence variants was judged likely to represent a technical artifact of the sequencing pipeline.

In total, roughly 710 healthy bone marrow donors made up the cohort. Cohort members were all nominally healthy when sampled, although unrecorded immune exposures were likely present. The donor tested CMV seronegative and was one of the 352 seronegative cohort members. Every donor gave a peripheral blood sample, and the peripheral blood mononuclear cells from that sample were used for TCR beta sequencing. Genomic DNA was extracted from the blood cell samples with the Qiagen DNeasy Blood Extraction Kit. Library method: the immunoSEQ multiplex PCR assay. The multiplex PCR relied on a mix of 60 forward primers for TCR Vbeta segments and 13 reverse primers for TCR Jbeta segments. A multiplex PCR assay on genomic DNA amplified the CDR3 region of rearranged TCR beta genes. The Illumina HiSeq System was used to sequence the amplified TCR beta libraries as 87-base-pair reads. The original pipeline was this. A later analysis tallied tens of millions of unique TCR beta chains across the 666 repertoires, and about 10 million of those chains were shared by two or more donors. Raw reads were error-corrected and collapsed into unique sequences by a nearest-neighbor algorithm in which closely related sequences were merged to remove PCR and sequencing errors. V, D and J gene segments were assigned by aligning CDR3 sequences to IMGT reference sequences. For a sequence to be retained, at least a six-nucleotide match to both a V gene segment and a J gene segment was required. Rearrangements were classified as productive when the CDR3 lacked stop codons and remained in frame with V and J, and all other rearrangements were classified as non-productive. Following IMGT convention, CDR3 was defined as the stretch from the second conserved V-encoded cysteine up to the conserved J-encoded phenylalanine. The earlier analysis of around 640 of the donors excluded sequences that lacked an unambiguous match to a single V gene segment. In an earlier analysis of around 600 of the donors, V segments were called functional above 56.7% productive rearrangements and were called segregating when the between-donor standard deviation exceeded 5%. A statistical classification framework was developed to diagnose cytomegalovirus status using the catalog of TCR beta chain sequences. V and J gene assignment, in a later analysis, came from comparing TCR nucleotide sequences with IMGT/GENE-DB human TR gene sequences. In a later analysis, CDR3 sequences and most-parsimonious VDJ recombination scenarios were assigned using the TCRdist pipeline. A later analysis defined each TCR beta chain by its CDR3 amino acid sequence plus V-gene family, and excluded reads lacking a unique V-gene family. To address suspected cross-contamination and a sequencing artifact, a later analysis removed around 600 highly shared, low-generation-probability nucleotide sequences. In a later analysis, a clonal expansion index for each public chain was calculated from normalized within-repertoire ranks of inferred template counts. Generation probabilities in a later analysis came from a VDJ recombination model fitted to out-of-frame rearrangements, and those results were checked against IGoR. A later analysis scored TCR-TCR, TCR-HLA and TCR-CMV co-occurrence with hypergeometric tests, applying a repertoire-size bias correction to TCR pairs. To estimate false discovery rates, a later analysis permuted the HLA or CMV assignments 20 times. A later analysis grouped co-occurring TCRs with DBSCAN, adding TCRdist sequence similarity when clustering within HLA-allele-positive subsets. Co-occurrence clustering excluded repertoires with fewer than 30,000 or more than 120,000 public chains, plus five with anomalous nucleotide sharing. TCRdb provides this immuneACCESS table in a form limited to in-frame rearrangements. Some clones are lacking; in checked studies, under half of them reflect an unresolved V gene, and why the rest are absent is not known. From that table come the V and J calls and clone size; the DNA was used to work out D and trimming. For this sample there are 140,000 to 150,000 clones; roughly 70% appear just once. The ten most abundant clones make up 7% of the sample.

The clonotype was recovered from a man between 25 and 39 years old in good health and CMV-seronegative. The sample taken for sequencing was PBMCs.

In nucleotides, the sequence is TGTGCCAGCAACACGATGACAGGAAAAAACAGTCAGTACTTC. This is translated as CASNTMTGKNSQYF. Recombination connected TRBV28 to TRBJ2-4; TRBD1 might be the D gene, on 6 matching bases. Reading from cysteine to phenylalanine, the CDR3 counts 14 amino acids. Only the CDR3 region is kept as DNA, spanning 42 bases read in frame from base 1. The germline V gene sets CDR1 to MDHEN and CDR2 to SYDVKM.